This T cell receptor (beta chain) was identified during a study of T cell responses to AZD1222 COVID-19 vaccine. Whole-study findings and limits: Vaccine-associated CD4 TCRs ranged over spike, dominating at 160-218 and 743-854.

Here immunoSEQ multiplex PCR was the method, and the copy in TCRdb shows in-frame clones only, minus some. The sample lists approximately 100,000 clones, 86% seen once, with approximately 1.3% in the top ten. This clone has only a few counts. The antigen is undetermined. An end of the junction does not agree with germline; a read error may underlie this. The sequence came from an adult in good health. The sequencing here drew on peripheral blood, taken on day 0 of AZD1222 vaccination.

CDR3 in amino acids: CASSFQDYTEQFF. The CDR3 nucleotides are TGCGCCAGCAGCTTCCAGGACTACACTGAGCAGTTCTTC. This chain uses TRBV5-1 with TRBJ2-1; possibly TRBD2 for D (6 bases). Looked up from germline, CDR1 is SGHRS and CDR2 is YFSETQ. This CDR3 spans 13 amino acids.